These T cell receptor beta chains were read from a single sample in a study of T-cell memory formation after mild COVID-19. One entry per CDR3 protein, called by TCRdb with MiXCR from the 5' RACE reads. Of about 470,000 distinct CDR3 sequences in the sample, 18% were seen once. Sequenced input: PBMCs or a T cell subset sorted from them (not recorded which). The receptors were gathered from an adult woman who had mild COVID-19 (a few samples of this study predate the infection). Cell type and time point are not known. CDR3s include the opening cysteine and the closing phenylalanine or tryptophan. Fields, in order: CDR3 DNA, CDR3 protein, clone size, D gene, V gene, J gene, CDR3 length. A D gene is named only where the DNA matches it firmly. Some rows have no size entry. The others give once, few or many, or a class for an expanded clone.

CDR3 DNA: TGCGCCAGCAGCTTATCACCCCCGGACTCTGGAAACACCATATATTTT
CDR3 protein: CASSLSPPDSGNTIYF
clone size: NA
D gene: NA
V gene: TRBV5-1
J gene: TRBJ1-3
CDR3 length: 16

CDR3 DNA: TGTGCCAGCAGTTACGAGACAGCTTACGAGCAGTACTTC
CDR3 protein: CASSYETAYEQYF
clone size: NA
D gene: NA
V gene: TRBV6-6
J gene: TRBJ2-7
CDR3 length: 13

CDR3 DNA: TGTGCCAGCAGCTTAGATGGGGCCTATGGCTACACCTTC
CDR3 protein: CASSLDGAYGYTF
clone size: few
D gene: NA
V gene: TRBV7-2
J gene: TRBJ1-2
CDR3 length: 13

CDR3 DNA: TGTGCCAGCAGGTTGGACAGCCAAGACCTCTCCTACGAGCAGTACTTC
CDR3 protein: CASRLDSQDLSYEQYF
clone size: NA
D gene: NA
V gene: TRBV5-5
J gene: TRBJ2-7
CDR3 length: 16

CDR3 DNA: TGTGCCAGCAGCTGGGACATGGAAGAAGATCAGCCCCAGCATTTT
CDR3 protein: CASSWDMEEDQPQHF
clone size: few
D gene: NA
V gene: TRBV7-9
J gene: TRBJ1-5
CDR3 length: 15

CDR3 DNA: TGTGCCTGGAGTGTACGAGGGGACAGGATACAAGAGACCCAGTACTTC
CDR3 protein: CAWSVRGDRIQETQYF
clone size: NA
D gene: TRBD1
V gene: TRBV30
J gene: TRBJ2-5
CDR3 length: 16

CDR3 DNA: TGTGCCAGCAGCCAATTCCGAAAGGGACGGGTAAACACTGAAGCTTTCTTT
CDR3 protein: CASSQFRKGRVNTEAFF
clone size: once
D gene: NA
V gene: TRBV3-1
J gene: TRBJ1-1
CDR3 length: 17

CDR3 DNA: TGTGCCAGCAGCGTGAAGGGGGCCCTCAATCAGCCCCAGCATTTT
CDR3 protein: CASSVKGALNQPQHF
clone size: few
D gene: NA
V gene: TRBV21-1
J gene: TRBJ1-5
CDR3 length: 15

CDR3 DNA: TGTGCCAGCAGCTTAGGGTACAGGGGGCGCACCGGGGAGCTGTTTTTT
CDR3 protein: CASSLGYRGRTGELFF
clone size: NA
D gene: TRBD1
V gene: TRBV7-6
J gene: TRBJ2-2
CDR3 length: 16

CDR3 DNA: TGTGCCAGCAGTTACTGGGACAGGAACACTGAAGCTTTCTTT
CDR3 protein: CASSYWDRNTEAFF
clone size: NA
D gene: TRBD1
V gene: TRBV6-5
J gene: TRBJ1-1
CDR3 length: 14